The rows below give T cell receptor beta chains drawn from one sample of a study of blood T cell repertoires in COVID-19. Assay: immunoSEQ multiplex PCR; the TCRdb copy retains only in-frame clones and omits some. Counted here are around 330,000 clones, around 88% occurring once; the ten biggest clones make up approximately 1.6%. Sequencing input: peripheral blood. The origin of the receptors is a woman in her twenties or thirties with COVID-19, enrolled during active disease. CDR3s include the opening cysteine and the closing phenylalanine or tryptophan. D genes are given only for firm matches. The size entry is marked missing in some rows and otherwise reads once, few, many or a size class.

clone size,D gene,V gene,J gene,CDR3 protein,CDR3 DNA
.,TRBD2,TRBV9,TRBJ2-2,CASSGAGGTGELFF,TGTGCCAGCAGCGGGGCGGGGGGCACCGGGGAGCTGTTTTTT
.,.,TRBV5-1,TRBJ1-2,CASRALDSYYGYTF,TGCGCCAGCCGAGCCTTGGACAGTTACTATGGCTACACCTTC
once,.,TRBV24-1,TRBJ2-5,CATSGQGSGTQYF,TGTGCCACCAGTGGACAAGGCTCCGGGACCCAGTACTTC
.,TRBD2,TRBV7-9,TRBJ2-5,CASSSRSGLAGVETQYF,TGTGCCAGCAGCTCACGATCGGGGCTAGCGGGGGTGGAGACCCAGTACTTC
few,.,TRBV6-5,TRBJ1-1,CASTPRQLDTEAFF,TGTGCCAGCACCCCCAGACAGTTAGACACTGAAGCTTTCTTT
.,.,TRBV5-5,TRBJ1-6,CASSLEQALNSPLHF,TGTGCCAGCAGCTTGGAACAGGCCCTTAATTCACCCCTCCACTTT
.,TRBD1,TRBV7-9,TRBJ1-6,CACDREYNSPLHF,TGTGCCTGCGACAGGGAATATAATTCACCCCTCCACTTT
few,.,TRBV15,TRBJ1-5,CATSRVGSGRANQPQHF,TGTGCCACCAGCAGAGTTGGTTCAGGGAGGGCCAATCAGCCCCAGCATTTT
.,TRBD2,TRBV7-9,TRBJ2-2,CASNRGGPTGELFF,TGTGCCAGCAACCGCGGGGGGCCAACCGGGGAGCTGTTTTTT
.,.,TRBV3-1/TRBV3-2,TRBJ1-4,CASRPGVVTNEKLFF,TGTGCCAGCAGGCCAGGGGTTGTAACTAATGAAAAACTGTTTTTT
.,TRBD1,TRBV19,TRBJ2-5,CASSPGTGPKETQYF,TGTGCCAGTAGTCCAGGGACAGGTCCGAAAGAGACCCAGTACTTC
.,.,TRBV3-1/TRBV3-2,TRBJ1-4,CASSQVNRGEKLFF,TGTGCCAGCAGCCAAGTAAACCGAGGGGAAAAACTGTTTTTT
.,.,TRBV19,TRBJ1-1,CASSHRGNSKNTEAFF,TGTGCCAGTAGTCATAGGGGGAACTCCAAGAACACTGAAGCTTTCTTT
.,.,TRBV3-1/TRBV3-2,TRBJ1-1,CASSQDARDGAFF,TGTGCCAGCAGCCAAGACGCCAGGGATGGGGCTTTCTTT
.,TRBD2,TRBV4-3,TRBJ2-5,CASSQDNSGGAGETQYF,TGCGCCAGCAGCCAAGATAATAGCGGGGGGGCAGGCGAGACCCAGTACTTC
.,TRBD1,TRBV4-1,TRBJ1-4,CASSRRQGNEKLFF,TGCGCCAGCAGCCGTCGACAGGGGAATGAAAAACTGTTTTTT
.,TRBD1,TRBV6-5,TRBJ1-5,CASSYGTGSNQPQHF,TGTGCCAGCAGTTACGGGACAGGTAGCAATCAGCCCCAGCATTTT
.,.,TRBV5-4,TRBJ1-1,CASSLPQGGTEAFF,TGTGCCAGCAGCTTGCCACAGGGCGGCACTGAAGCTTTCTTT
.,TRBD1,TRBV2,TRBJ2-3,CASSRQGATDTQYF,TGTGCCAGCAGCCGACAGGGGGCGACAGATACGCAGTATTTT
.,.,TRBV19,TRBJ1-4,CASSMELATNEKLFF,TGTGCCAGTAGTATGGAGCTTGCAACTAATGAAAAACTGTTTTTT
.,TRBD2,TRBV6-5,TRBJ2-5,CASRTLAGGSETQYF,TGTGCCAGCAGGACTCTAGCGGGGGGGTCGGAGACCCAGTACTTC
many,.,TRBV4-1,TRBJ2-3,CASSQGAFADTQYF,TGCGCCAGCAGCCAAGGGGCGTTTGCCGATACGCAGTATTTT
.,TRBD1,TRBV5-6,TRBJ1-1,CASSWNRGVTEAFF,TGTGCCAGCAGCTGGAACAGGGGGGTTACTGAAGCTTTCTTT
.,TRBD1,TRBV5-4,TRBJ1-2,CASSTGTARGYGYTF,TGTGCCAGCAGCACTGGGACAGCTCGGGGCTATGGCTACACCTTC
.,.,TRBV19,TRBJ1-5,CASSMAGVWSNQPQHF,TGTGCCAGTAGTATGGCGGGGGTCTGGAGCAATCAGCCCCAGCATTTT
.,.,TRBV7-9,TRBJ1-2,CASSSTQDPYDRYTF,TGTGCCAGCAGCTCAACCCAGGATCCCTATGATCGCTACACCTTC
.,.,TRBV28,TRBJ1-2,CASSFRGDGYTF,TGTGCCAGCAGTTTTCGGGGGGATGGCTACACCTTC
.,.,TRBV11-1,TRBJ1-3,CASGSSGNTIYF,TGTGCCAGCGGGAGCTCTGGAAACACCATATATTTT
.,.,TRBV7-9,TRBJ1-3,CASSSRASEAGNTIYF,TGTGCCAGCAGCTCCCGTGCCTCAGAGGCTGGAAACACCATATATTTT
.,.,TRBV4-1,TRBJ1-1,CASSLTSNTEAFF,TGCGCCAGCAGCCTTACATCGAACACTGAAGCTTTCTTT
.,TRBD1,TRBV2,TRBJ2-3,CASRRDRVTDTQYF,TGTGCCAGCCGGAGAGACAGGGTCACAGATACGCAGTATTTT
.,TRBD2,TRBV7-9,TRBJ2-1,CASSQTSGALDEQFF,TGTGCCAGCAGCCAGACTAGCGGGGCCCTCGATGAGCAGTTCTTC
.,TRBD1,TRBV5-1,TRBJ2-1,CASSLGGQGALNEQFF,TGCGCCAGCAGCTTGGGTGGACAGGGGGCGTTGAATGAGCAGTTCTTC
.,.,TRBV27,TRBJ2-3,CASSLRGAIDTQYF,TGTGCCAGCAGTCTACGGGGGGCGATAGATACGCAGTATTTT
few,.,TRBV5-1,TRBJ1-1,CASSSQTNTEAFF,TGCGCCAGCAGCTCACAAACGAACACTGAAGCTTTCTTT
once,.,TRBV25-1,TRBJ1-2,CASREDYYGYTF,TGTGCCAGCAGGGAGGACTACTATGGCTACACCTTC
.,.,TRBV5-1,TRBJ1-4,CASSPDTHHEKLFF,TGCGCCAGCAGCCCAGACACTCACCATGAAAAACTGTTTTTT
many,TRBD1,TRBV4-3,TRBJ1-2,CASSQELRDRWAYGYTF,TGCGCCAGCAGCCAAGAGCTACGGGACAGGTGGGCCTATGGCTACACCTTC
.,.,TRBV5-4,TRBJ1-2,CASSTDTRGDTF,TGTGCCAGCAGCACGGACACCCGAGGTGACACCTTC
once,.,TRBV5-1,TRBJ2-5,CASSLAQAQETQYF,TGCGCCAGCAGCTTGGCCCAAGCCCAAGAGACCCAGTACTTC
.,TRBD1,TRBV11-3,TRBJ2-3,CASSPGTGGYTQYF,TGTGCCAGCAGCCCCGGGACAGGGGGCTATACGCAGTATTTT
.,.,TRBV4-3,TRBJ2-1,CASSFNYNEQFF,TGCGCCAGCAGCTTTAATTACAATGAGCAGTTCTTC
.,.,TRBV9,TRBJ2-3,CASSVEGRLHTDTQYF,TGTGCCAGCAGCGTAGAAGGGAGACTTCACACAGATACGCAGTATTTT
.,TRBD2,TRBV7-2,TRBJ2-3,CASSPLAGAPSTDTQYF,TGTGCCAGCAGCCCGCTAGCGGGGGCCCCTAGCACAGATACGCAGTATTTT
.,.,TRBV19,TRBJ1-1,CASSNSPGEAFF,TGTGCCAGTAGTAACTCACCCGGGGAAGCTTTCTTT
.,TRBD1,TRBV5-1,TRBJ1-5,CASSLQGAGNQPQHF,TGCGCCAGCAGCCTACAGGGGGCCGGCAATCAGCCCCAGCATTTT
.,.,TRBV29-1,TRBJ2-3,CSVSDSPREQYF,TGCAGCGTTTCCGACAGCCCCAGGGAGCAGTATTTT
once,TRBD2,TRBV18,TRBJ2-3,CASSLSSGVKDTQYF,TGTGCCAGCTCACTATCTAGCGGGGTAAAAGATACGCAGTATTTT
.,TRBD1,TRBV5-6,TRBJ1-2,CASSLPTFTGGDGYTF,TGTGCCAGCAGCTTGCCGACCTTCACAGGGGGGGATGGCTACACCTTC
.,TRBD1,TRBV5-8,TRBJ1-5,CASSPTGYSNQPQHF,TGTGCCAGCAGCCCGACAGGGTATAGCAATCAGCCCCAGCATTTT
.,TRBD2,TRBV7-2,TRBJ2-3,CASSLGLAGDQSAYF,TGTGCCAGCAGCTTAGGACTAGCGGGGGACCAGTCAGCGTATTTT
.,TRBD1,TRBV6-5,TRBJ1-2,CASTRGTELNYGYTF,TGTGCCAGCACCCGAGGGACAGAACTTAACTATGGCTACACCTTC
few,.,TRBV5-6,TRBJ1-1,CASSPRGRGGDTEAFF,TGTGCCAGCAGCCCCAGGGGTAGGGGGGGTGACACTGAAGCTTTCTTT
.,TRBD1,TRBV18,TRBJ1-4,CASSPGQTNEKLFF,TGTGCCAGCTCCCCGGGACAGACTAATGAAAAACTGTTTTTT
.,TRBD2,TRBV30,TRBJ2-3,CAWSSAASGGVTDTQYF,TGTGCCTGGAGTTCTGCGGCTAGCGGGGGCGTCACAGATACGCAGTATTTT